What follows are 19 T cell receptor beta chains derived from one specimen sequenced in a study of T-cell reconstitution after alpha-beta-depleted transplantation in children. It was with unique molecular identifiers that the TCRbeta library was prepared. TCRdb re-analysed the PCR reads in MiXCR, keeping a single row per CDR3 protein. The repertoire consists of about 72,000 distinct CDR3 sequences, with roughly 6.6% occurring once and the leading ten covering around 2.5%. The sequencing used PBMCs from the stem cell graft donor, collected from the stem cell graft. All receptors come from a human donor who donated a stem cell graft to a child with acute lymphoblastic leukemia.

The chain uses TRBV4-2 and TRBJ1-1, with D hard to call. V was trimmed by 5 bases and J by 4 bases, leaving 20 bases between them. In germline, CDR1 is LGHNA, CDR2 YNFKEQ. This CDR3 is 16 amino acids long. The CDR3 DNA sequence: TGTGCCAGCAGCGAGTTTGGGGATTCCGGCGGCACTGAAGCTTTCTTT. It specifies CASSEFGDSGGTEAFF.

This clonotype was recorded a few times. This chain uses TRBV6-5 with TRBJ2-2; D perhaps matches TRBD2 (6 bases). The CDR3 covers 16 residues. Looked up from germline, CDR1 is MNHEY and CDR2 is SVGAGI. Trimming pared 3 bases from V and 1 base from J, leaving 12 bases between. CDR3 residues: CASSYKVAENTGELFF. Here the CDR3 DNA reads TGTGCCAGCAGTTATAAGGTAGCGGAGAACACCGGGGAGCTGTTTTTT.

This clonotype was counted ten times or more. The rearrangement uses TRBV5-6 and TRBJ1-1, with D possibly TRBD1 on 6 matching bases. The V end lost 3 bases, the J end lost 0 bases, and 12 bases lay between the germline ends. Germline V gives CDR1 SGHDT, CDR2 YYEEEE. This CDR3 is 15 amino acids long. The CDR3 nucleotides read TGTGCCAGCAGCTGGGGGGCAGGGCTGAACACTGAAGCTTTCTTT. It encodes CASSWGAGLNTEAFF.

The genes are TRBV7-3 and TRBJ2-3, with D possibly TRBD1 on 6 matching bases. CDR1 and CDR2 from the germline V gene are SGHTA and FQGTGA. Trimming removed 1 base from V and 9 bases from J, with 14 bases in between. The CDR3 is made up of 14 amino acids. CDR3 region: CASSLSPTRGTQYF. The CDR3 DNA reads TGTGCCAGCAGCTTAAGCCCCACTAGGGGGACGCAGTATTTT.

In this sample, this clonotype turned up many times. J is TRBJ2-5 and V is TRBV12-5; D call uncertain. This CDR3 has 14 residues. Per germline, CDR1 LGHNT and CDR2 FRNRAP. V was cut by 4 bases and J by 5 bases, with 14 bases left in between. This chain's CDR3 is CASGSQRWPETQYF. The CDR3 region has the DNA TGTGCTAGTGGTTCCCAGAGGTGGCCGGAGACCCAGTACTTC.

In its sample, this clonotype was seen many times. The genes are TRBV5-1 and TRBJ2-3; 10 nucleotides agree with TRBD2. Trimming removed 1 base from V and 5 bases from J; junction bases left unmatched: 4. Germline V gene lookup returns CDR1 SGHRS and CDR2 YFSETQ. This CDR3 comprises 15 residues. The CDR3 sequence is CASSLTSGKQDTQYF. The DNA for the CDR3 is TGCGCCAGCAGCTTGACTAGCGGGAAGCAAGATACGCAGTATTTT.

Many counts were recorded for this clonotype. The chain's CDR3 is CASSVERTSGTDTQYF. CDR3 DNA: TGTGCCAGCAGCGTAGAGAGGACTAGCGGCACAGATACGCAGTATTTT. The chain links TRBV9 to TRBJ2-3; 9 positions match TRBD2. V gave up 0 bases and J gave up 1 base; unmatched junction bases: 3. CDR1 and CDR2 from the germline V gene are SGDLS and YYNGEE. The CDR3 has 16 amino acids.

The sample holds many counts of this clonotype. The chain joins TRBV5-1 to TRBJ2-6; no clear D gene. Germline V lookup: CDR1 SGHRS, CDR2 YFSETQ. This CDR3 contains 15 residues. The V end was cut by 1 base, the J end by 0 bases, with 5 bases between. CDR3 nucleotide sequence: TGCGCCAGCAGCTTGACGCCCTCTGGGGCCAACGTCCTGACTTTC. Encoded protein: CASSLTPSGANVLTF.

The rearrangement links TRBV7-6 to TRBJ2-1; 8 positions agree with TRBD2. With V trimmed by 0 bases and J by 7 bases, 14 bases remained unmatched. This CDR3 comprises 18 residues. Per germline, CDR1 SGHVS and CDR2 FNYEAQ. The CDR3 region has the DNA TGTGCCAGCAGCTTAGCCGGGGGGGCCGCATATTTTTTGAATGAGCAGTTCTTC. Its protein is CASSLAGGAAYFLNEQFF.

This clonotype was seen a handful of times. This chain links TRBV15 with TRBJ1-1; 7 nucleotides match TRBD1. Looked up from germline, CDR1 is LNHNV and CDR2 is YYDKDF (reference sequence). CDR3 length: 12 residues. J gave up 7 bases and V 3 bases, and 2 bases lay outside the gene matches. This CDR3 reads CATSSGDSEAFF. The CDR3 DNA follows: TGTGCCACCAGCAGCGGGGACAGTGAAGCTTTCTTT. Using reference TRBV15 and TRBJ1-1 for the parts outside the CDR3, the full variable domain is DAMVIQNPRYQVTQFGKPVTLSCSQTLNHNVMYWYQQKSSQAPKLLFHYYDKDFNNEADTPDNFQSRRPNTSFCFLDIRSPGLGDTAMYLCATSSGDSEAFFGQGTRLTVV.

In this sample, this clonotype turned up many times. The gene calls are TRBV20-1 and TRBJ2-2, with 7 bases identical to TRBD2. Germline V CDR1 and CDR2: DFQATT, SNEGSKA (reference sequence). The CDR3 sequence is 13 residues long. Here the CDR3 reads CSSLAANTGELFF. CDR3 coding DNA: TGCAGCTCCCTAGCGGCGAACACCGGGGAGCTGTTTTTT.

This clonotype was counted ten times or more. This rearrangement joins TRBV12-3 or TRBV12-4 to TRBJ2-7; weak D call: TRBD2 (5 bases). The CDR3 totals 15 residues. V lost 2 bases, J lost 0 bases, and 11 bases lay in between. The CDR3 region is CASSLYGESSYEQYF. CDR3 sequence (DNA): TGTGCCAGCAGTTTATATGGGGAGAGCTCCTACGAGCAGTACTTC.

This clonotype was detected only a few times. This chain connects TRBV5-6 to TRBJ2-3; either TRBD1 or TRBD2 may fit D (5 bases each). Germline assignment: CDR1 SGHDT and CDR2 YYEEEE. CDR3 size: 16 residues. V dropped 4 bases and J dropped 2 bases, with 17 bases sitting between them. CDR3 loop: CASSQKGRIFTDTQYF. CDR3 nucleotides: TGTGCCAGCAGCCAAAAGGGACGGATCTTCACAGATACGCAGTATTTT.

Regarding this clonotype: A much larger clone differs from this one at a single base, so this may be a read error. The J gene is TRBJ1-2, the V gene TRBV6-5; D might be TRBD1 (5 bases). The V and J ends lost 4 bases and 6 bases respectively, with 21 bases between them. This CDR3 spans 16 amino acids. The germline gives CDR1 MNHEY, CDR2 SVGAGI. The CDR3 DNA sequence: TGTGCCAGCAGTTGCTCGAGTCCAGGGATTGGTAATGGCTACACCTTC. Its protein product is CASSCSSPGIGNGYTF.

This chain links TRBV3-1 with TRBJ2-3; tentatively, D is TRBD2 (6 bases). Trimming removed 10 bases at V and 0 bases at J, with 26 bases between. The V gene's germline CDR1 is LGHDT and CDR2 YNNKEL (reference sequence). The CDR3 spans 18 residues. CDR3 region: CATSQDSRGYSSTDTQYF. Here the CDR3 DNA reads TGTGCCACCTCCCAAGATTCACGGGGGTATTCTAGCACAGATACGCAGTATTTT.

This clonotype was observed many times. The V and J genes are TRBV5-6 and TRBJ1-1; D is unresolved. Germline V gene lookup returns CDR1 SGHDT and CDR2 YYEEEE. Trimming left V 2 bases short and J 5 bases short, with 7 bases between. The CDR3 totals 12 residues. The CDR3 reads CASSFGITEAFF. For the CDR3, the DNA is TGTGCCAGCAGCTTTGGAATAACTGAAGCTTTCTTT.

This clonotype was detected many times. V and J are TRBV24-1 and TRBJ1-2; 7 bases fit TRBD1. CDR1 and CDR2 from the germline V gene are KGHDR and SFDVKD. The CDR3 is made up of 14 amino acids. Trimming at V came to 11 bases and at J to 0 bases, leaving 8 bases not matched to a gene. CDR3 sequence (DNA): TGTGCCAGCGGACAGGCCCCTTCTAACTATGGCTACACCTTC. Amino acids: CASGQAPSNYGYTF.

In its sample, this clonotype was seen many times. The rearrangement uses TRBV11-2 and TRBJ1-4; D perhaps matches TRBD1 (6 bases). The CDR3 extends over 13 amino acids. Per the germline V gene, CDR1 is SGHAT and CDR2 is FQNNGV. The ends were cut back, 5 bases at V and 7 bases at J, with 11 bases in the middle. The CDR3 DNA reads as TGTGCCAGCAGCCGGGGGCAAGGTGAAAAACTGTTTTTT. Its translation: CASSRGQGEKLFF.

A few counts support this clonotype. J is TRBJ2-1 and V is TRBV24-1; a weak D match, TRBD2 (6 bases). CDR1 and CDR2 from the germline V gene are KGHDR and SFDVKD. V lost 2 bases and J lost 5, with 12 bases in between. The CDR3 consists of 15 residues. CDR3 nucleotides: TGTGCCACCAGTGATTGGAGGGCGGATGACAATGAGCAGTTCTTC. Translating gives CATSDWRADDNEQFF.